What follows is one TCR beta chain and its context. The target antigen is unknown. This specimen belongs to a study of a mutant IDH1 vaccine in newly diagnosed glioma. Whole-study context: Previous treatment comprised radiotherapy, temozolomide, or both, mostly both.

Specified time point: week 23, last vaccination. In every dose of vaccine, 300 ug of mutant IDH1 20-mer peptide was given alongside topical imiquimod. The CDR3 extends over 17 amino acids. Trimming shortened V by 6 bases and J by 0 bases, and 20 bases separated the two germline ends. Germline CDR1 KGHSH, CDR2 LQKENI. Sequencing used immunoSEQ multiplex PCR; TCRdb keeps in-frame clones, though not all of them. The sample includes 50,000 to 60,000 clones, about 80% of them seen just once. The clonotype was recovered from a man aged 35 to 55 with glioma. The source material was PBMCs, sampled from a glioma patient whose treatment included an IDH1 peptide vaccine. This chain links TRBV18 with TRBJ1-2; unclear D gene. The CDR3: CASSDLGGGRANYGYTF. The CDR3 DNA sequence: TGTGCCAGCTCCGACCTAGGTGGTGGCAGAGCTAACTATGGCTACACCTTC.